What follows is one T cell receptor beta chain and its context. Study processing details: Amplification of reference gene primers was used by the study to estimate nucleated cell counts. Measured with immunoSEQ multiplex PCR; TCRdb has only the in-frame clones, and not every one. The V and J calls and clone size were taken over from that table, and D and trimming were inferred from the DNA. This table holds about 310,000 clones, about 90% found once. The data belong to a study of blood T cell repertoires in COVID-19. Study-level background: Nucleic acid was either cDNA or gDNA, and it came from T cells, B-cell-depleted T cells, or PBMCs.

The specimen sequenced was PBMCs or T cells enriched from blood (not recorded which). The receptor was derived from a woman in her twenties or thirties who had recovered from COVID-19.

The CDR3 DNA reads as TGTGCCAGCAGCTTTATGAGTAGCGGGAACGAGCAGTTCTTC. As protein: CASSFMSSGNEQFF. The J gene is TRBJ2-1, the V gene TRBV7-3; 8 nucleotides match TRBD2. V shed 3 bases and J 10 bases; nucleotides not matched to a gene: 8. The CDR3 has 14 residues. Germline CDR1 reads SGHTA; CDR2 reads FQGTGA.